This T cell receptor (beta chain) appears in the sequencing data of a study of blood T cell repertoires in COVID-19. As for the study in general: PBMCs, B-cell-depleted T cells, or T cells were the source of the cDNA or gDNA that made up the material.

Sequencing used immunoSEQ multiplex PCR; TCRdb keeps in-frame clones, though not all of them. The sample holds 30,000 to 40,000 clones, about 92% seen once. Unmatched junction bases numbered 6, after V lost 4 bases and J lost 0 bases. The CDR3 consists of 17 residues. Germline V CDR1 and CDR2: LNHDA, SQIVND (reference sequence). The chain uses TRBV19 and TRBJ2-6; 7 bases line up with TRBD1. This clonotype was obtained from a male donor with active COVID-19. The sequenced sample was peripheral blood. CDR3 coding DNA: TGTGCCAGTAGTACCGGGACAGTTCGCTCTGGGGCCAACGTCCTGACTTTC. Its translation is CASSTGTVRSGANVLTF. Drawing the rest from reference TRBV19 and TRBJ2-6, the complete variable domain is DGGITQSPKYLFRKEGQNVTLSCEQNLNHDAMYWYRQDPGQGLRLIYYSQIVNDFQKGDIAEGYSVSREKKESFPLTVTSAQKNPTAFYLCASSTGTVRSGANVLTFGAGSRLTVL.